The next 14 T cell receptor beta chains were all read from a single sample in a study of blood T cell repertoires in COVID-19. Method: immunoSEQ multiplex PCR; TCRdb's copy keeps in-frame clones and lacks some. The sample holds 250,000 to 300,000 clones, 85% to 90% seen once. Sequencing was performed on PBMCs or T cells enriched from blood (not recorded which). The receptors were gathered from an older woman who had recovered from COVID-19.

V usage is TRBV7-5 and J usage is TRBJ2-7; the table's D call, TRBD2, was not checked against the DNA. TRBV7-5 is marked as a pseudogene. The CDR3 has 16 amino acids. CDR3 DNA sequence: TGTGCCAGAAGCTTAGAGGCGGGAGTACAGGTCTCCGAGCAGTACTTC. Amino acids: CARSLEAGVQVSEQYF.

CDR3 bases: TGTGCCATCGGGGGTCGTAACTATGGCTACACCTTC. Its translation: CAIGGRNYGYTF. The chain employs TRBV28 and TRBJ1-2; D is perhaps TRBD1 (5 bases). Trimming stripped 10 bases from V and 1 base from J, with 10 bases between. Germline CDR1 reads MDHEN; CDR2 reads SYDVKM. The CDR3 contains 12 residues.

The chain recombines TRBV2 with TRBJ2-2, with D possibly TRBD2 on 6 matching bases. There are 13 residues in the CDR3. Per germline, CDR1 SNHLY and CDR2 FYNNEI. Between the trimmed V and J ends, which lost 8 bases and 0 bases, there was a span of 7 bases. The CDR3 here is CASGTANTGELFF. In DNA form, the CDR3 reads TGTGCCAGCGGGACTGCGAACACCGGGGAGCTGTTTTTT.

For the CDR3, the DNA is TGCAGCGTTGACGACAGGGGAGGAGAGACCCAGTACTTC. Protein: CSVDDRGGETQYF. The chain employs TRBV29-1 and TRBJ2-5; TRBD1 agrees at 8 bases. CDR1 SQVTM and CDR2 ANQGSEA come from the germline V gene. The CDR3 sequence is 13 residues long. J was trimmed by 4 bases and V by 3 bases; bases with no gene match: 4.

This sequence joins TRBV28 and TRBJ1-5; 8 nucleotides match TRBD1. With V trimmed by 5 bases and J by 7 bases, 10 bases remained unmatched. CDR1 MDHEN and CDR2 SYDVKM come from the germline V gene. This CDR3 has 15 amino acids. The CDR3 loop is CASSKSTGAIQPQHF. DNA of the CDR3: TGTGCCAGCAGTAAATCGACAGGGGCCATCCAGCCCCAGCATTTT.

This clone was seen once. The chain carries TRBV28 and TRBJ1-2, with D maybe TRBD1 (6 bases). Trimming pared 7 bases from V and 6 bases from J, leaving 12 bases between. Germline CDR1 and CDR2: MDHEN and SYDVKM. This CDR3 is 12 amino acids long. CDR3 residues: CASTGARDGYTF. The CDR3 region has the DNA TGTGCCAGCACAGGGGCGAGGGATGGCTACACCTTC.

The chain uses TRBV5-1 and TRBJ2-2; 11 nucleotides match TRBD2. The CDR3 has 15 residues. Looked up from germline, CDR1 is SGHRS and CDR2 is YFSETQ. V lost 7 bases to trimming and J lost 6 bases; unmatched junction nucleotides: 8. CDR3 sequence: CASGFSGRAAGELFF. CDR3 DNA sequence: TGCGCCAGCGGATTTAGCGGGAGGGCCGCCGGGGAGCTGTTTTTT.

Of note for this clone: Other DNA sequences from this sample encode an identical CDR3 as well. This chain links TRBV7-3 with TRBJ1-6; 8 bases match TRBD1. Germline values: CDR1 SGHTA, CDR2 FQGTGA. This CDR3 spans 15 amino acids. The V gene end was trimmed by 5 bases and the J gene end by 7 bases; junction bases not matched to a gene: 7. CDR3 loop: CASSAQGAHNSPLHF. The CDR3 region has the DNA TGTGCCAGCAGCGCGCAGGGGGCTCACAATTCACCCCTCCACTTT.

This clone was seen more than once but under ten times. CDR3 sequence: CASSLFQAGQETQYF. The CDR3, as DNA: TGCGCCAGCAGCTTGTTTCAAGCGGGGCAAGAGACCCAGTACTTC. V gene TRBV5-1 combines with J gene TRBJ2-5, with 7 bases aligning to TRBD2. The CDR3 length is 15 residues. V shed 1 base and J 2 bases; nucleotides not matched to a gene: 5. The V gene's germline CDR1 is SGHRS and CDR2 YFSETQ.

This clone was observed once. The chain combines TRBV24-1 with TRBJ2-1; 9 bases fit TRBD1. The germline V gene has CDR1 KGHDR and CDR2 SFDVKD. This CDR3 spans 15 amino acids. V gave up 3 bases and J gave up 5 bases; unmatched junction bases: 4. CDR3 sequence: CATSDPGTGHNEQFF. The CDR3 DNA follows: TGTGCCACCAGTGATCCCGGGACAGGGCACAATGAGCAGTTCTTC.

The chain is built from TRBV28 and TRBJ2-3; 9 bases fit TRBD1. The CDR3 runs 19 residues. V lost 4 bases to trimming and J lost 1 base; unmatched junction nucleotides: 15. From germline, CDR1 is MDHEN and CDR2 SYDVKM. In DNA form, the CDR3 reads TGTGCCAGCAGTTACGAAGGGACAGGGTTTTATTCTGGCACAGATACGCAGTATTTT. It encodes CASSYEGTGFYSGTDTQYF. Looking up the rest from reference TRBV28 and TRBJ2-3 gives the full variable domain: DVKVTQSSRYLVKRTGEKVFLECVQDMDHENMFWYRQDPGLGLRLIYFSYDVKMKEKGDIPEGYSVSREKKERFSLILESASTNQTSMYLCASSYEGTGFYSGTDTQYFGPGTRLTVL.

Only one count was recorded for this clone. The chain recombines TRBV6-5 with TRBJ2-3, with TRBD2 as a possible D gene (5 bases). V was pared by 7 bases and J by 1 base, with 15 bases between. CDR3 length: 15 residues. CDR1 and CDR2 from the germline V gene are MNHEY and SVGAGI. This chain's CDR3 is CASTSRGRGTDTQYF. The CDR3 coding sequence is TGTGCCAGCACGAGCCGGGGAAGGGGCACAGATACGCAGTATTTT.

The chain recombines TRBV4-1 with TRBJ2-1, with 8 bases fitting TRBD1. Trimming removed 6 bases from V and 5 bases from J; junction bases left unmatched: 6. CDR1 and CDR2 from the germline V gene are MGHRA and YSYEKL. The CDR3 contains 14 residues. Written as DNA, the CDR3 is TGCGCCAGCAGTGATAGGACAGGGCACAATGAGCAGTTCTTC. Amino acid sequence: CASSDRTGHNEQFF.

The chain uses TRBV19 and TRBJ2-7, with 11 nucleotides matching TRBD1. This CDR3 is built from 15 residues. Germline V gene data show CDR1 as LNHDA and CDR2 as SQIVND (reference sequence). J lost 4 bases, V lost 5 bases, and 7 bases had no gene match. In DNA form, the CDR3 reads TGTGCCAGTAGTCCCCAGGGACAGGGGGTTTACGAGCAGTACTTC. It codes for CASSPQGQGVYEQYF. Full variable domain (outside the CDR3, taken from reference TRBV19 and TRBJ2-7): DGGITQSPKYLFRKEGQNVTLSCEQNLNHDAMYWYRQDPGQGLRLIYYSQIVNDFQKGDIAEGYSVSREKKESFPLTVTSAQKNPTAFYLCASSPQGQGVYEQYFGPGTRLTVT.